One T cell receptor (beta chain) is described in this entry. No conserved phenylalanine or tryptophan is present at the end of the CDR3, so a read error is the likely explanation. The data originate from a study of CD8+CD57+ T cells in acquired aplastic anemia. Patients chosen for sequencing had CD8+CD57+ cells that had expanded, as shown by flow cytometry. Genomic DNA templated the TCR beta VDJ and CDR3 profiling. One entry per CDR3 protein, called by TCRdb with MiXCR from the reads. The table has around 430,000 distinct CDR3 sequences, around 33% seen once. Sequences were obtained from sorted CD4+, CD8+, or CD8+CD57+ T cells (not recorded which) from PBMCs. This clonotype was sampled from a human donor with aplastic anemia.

CDR3 sequence: CASSQRQGANTEAFL. The CDR3 coding sequence is TGTGCCAGCAGCCAGAGACAGGGGGCGAACACTGAAGCTTTCCTT. The rearrangement joins TRBV25-1 to TRBJ1-1; TRBD1 matches at 10 bases. CDR1 MGHDK and CDR2 SYGVNS come from the germline V gene. J was trimmed by 1 base and V by 6 bases; bases with no gene match: 5. The CDR3 is 15 amino acids.